This T cell receptor (beta chain) comes out of a study of human T cells and chemical hapten exposure. Study at large: Across samples, TCR yields varied, mostly owing to small differences in pooled library volumes. Regarding the study as a whole: The study found that DPC sensitization did not change TCRs above 1 in 1000 frequency.

Total RNA was isolated from unfractionated whole blood. Individual cDNA molecules had unique molecular identifiers attached to them by the library. Authors' data handling: Per sample, the median was approximately 100,000 TCRs, with values from around 24,000 to 710,000. TCRdb passed the reads through MiXCR, listing each CDR3 protein once. These V and J calls derive from TCRdb rather than the authors' analysis. This sample has around 120,000 distinct CDR3 sequences, with over 6.5% found just once. A remark on this clonotype: The target antigen is unknown.

The CDR3 totals 14 residues. Germline CDR1 reads LNHDA; CDR2 reads SQIVND (reference sequence). With V trimmed by 5 bases and J by 5 bases, 7 bases remained unmatched. The sample taken for sequencing was whole blood. The chain links TRBV19 to TRBJ2-5, with TRBD2 matching over 8 bases. The source of this sequence is a human donor in good health. Some clones in this sample may be carry-over from other donors' samples. The CDR3 loop is CASSPRTSRETQYF. The CDR3 nucleotides are TGTGCCAGTAGTCCCCGGACTAGCAGGGAGACCCAGTACTTC.